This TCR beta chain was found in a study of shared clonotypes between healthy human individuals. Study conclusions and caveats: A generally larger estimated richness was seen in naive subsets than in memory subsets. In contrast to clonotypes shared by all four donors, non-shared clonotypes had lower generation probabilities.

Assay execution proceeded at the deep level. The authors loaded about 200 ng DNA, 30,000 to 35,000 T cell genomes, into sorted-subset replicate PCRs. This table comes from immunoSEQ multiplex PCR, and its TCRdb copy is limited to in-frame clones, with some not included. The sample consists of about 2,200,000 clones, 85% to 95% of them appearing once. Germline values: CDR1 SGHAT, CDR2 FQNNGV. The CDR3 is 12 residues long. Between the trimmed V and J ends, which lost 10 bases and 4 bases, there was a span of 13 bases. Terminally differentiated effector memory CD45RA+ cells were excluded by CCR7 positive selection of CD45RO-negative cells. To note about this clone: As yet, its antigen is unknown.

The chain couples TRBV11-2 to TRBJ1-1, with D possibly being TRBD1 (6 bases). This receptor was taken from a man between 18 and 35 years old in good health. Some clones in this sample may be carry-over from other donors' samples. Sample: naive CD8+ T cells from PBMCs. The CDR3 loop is CATGGGSTEAFF. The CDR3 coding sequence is TGTGCCACCGGGGGCGGAAGCACTGAAGCTTTCTTT.